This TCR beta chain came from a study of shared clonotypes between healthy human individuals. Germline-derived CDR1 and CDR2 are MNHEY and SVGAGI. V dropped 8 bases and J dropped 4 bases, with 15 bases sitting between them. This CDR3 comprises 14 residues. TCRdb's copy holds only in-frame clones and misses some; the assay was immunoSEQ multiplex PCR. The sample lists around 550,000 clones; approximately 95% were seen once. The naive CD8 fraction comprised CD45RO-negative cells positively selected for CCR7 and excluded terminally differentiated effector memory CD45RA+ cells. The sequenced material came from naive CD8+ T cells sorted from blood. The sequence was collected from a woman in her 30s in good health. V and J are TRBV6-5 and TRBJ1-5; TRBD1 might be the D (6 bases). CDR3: CASAPTGSNQPQHF. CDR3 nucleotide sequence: TGTGCCAGCGCGCCAACAGGGTCAAATCAGCCCCAGCATTTT.